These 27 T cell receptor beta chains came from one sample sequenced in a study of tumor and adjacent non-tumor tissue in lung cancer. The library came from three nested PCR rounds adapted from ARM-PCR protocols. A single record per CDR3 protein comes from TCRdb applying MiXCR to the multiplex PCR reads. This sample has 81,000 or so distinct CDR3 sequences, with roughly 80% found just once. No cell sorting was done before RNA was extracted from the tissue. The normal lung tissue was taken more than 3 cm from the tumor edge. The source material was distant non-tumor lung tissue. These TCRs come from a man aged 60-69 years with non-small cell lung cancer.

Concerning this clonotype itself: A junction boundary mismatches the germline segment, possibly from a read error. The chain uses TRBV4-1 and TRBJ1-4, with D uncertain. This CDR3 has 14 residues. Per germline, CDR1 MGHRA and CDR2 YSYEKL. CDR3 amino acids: CARSQDLGREKLFF. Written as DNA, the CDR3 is TGCGCCAGGAGCCAAGATTTAGGTCGGGAAAAACTGTTTTTT.

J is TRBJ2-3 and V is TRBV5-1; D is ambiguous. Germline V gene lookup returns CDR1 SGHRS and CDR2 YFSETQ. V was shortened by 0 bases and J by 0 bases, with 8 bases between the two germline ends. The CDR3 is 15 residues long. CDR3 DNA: TGCGCCAGCAGCTTGGGGGTCCCTAGCACAGATACGCAGTATTTT. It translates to CASSLGVPSTDTQYF.

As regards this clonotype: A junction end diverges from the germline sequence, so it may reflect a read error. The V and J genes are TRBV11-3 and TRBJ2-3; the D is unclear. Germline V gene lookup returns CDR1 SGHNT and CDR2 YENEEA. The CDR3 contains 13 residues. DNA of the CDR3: TGCGCCAACAGCTTTCATGGGCCAGATACGCAGTATTTT. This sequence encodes CANSFHGPDTQYF.

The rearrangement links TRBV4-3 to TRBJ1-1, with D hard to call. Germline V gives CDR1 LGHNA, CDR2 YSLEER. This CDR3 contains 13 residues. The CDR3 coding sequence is TGCACAAGCAGTCAAGAGACCCTCACTGAAGCTTTCTTT. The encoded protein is CTSSQETLTEAFF.

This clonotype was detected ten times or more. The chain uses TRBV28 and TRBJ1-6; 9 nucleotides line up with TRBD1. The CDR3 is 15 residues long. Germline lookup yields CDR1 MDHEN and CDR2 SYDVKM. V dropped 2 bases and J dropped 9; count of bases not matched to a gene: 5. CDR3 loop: CASSLMGQGASPLHF. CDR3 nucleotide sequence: TGTGCCAGCAGTTTAATGGGACAGGGTGCTTCACCCCTCCACTTT.

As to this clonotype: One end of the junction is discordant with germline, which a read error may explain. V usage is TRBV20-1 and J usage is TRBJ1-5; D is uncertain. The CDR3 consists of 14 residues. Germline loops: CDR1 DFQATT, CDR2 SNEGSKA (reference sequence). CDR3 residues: CSARDHRANQSQHF. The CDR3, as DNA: TGCAGTGCTAGAGATCATAGGGCTAATCAGTCCCAGCATTTT.

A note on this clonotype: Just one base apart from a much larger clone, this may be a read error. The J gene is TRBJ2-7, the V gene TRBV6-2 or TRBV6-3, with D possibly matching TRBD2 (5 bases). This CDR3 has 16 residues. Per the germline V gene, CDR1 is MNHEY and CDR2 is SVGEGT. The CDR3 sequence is CASSSPGGPTLYEHYF. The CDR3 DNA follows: TGTGCCAGCAGTTCCCCGGGCGGGCCCACTCTCTACGAGCATTACTTC.

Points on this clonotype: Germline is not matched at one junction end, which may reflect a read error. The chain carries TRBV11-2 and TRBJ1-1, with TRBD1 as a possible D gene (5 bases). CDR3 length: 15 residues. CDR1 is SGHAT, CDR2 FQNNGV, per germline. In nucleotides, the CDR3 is TGTGCCAGCAGCTTATTGTCCCGGGGGGACCCTGAAGCTATCTTT. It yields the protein CASSLLSRGDPEAIF.

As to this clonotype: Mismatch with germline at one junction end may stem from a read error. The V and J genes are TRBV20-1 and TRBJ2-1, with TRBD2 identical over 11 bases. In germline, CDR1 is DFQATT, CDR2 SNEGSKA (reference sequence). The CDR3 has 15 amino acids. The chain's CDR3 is CSTRELAGDHNEQCF. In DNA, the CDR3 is TGCAGTACTAGAGAACTAGCGGGAGACCACAATGAGCAGTGCTTC.

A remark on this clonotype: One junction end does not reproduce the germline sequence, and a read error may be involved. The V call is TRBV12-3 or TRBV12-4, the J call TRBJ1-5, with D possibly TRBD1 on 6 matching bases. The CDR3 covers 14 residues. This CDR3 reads CTSSLAGGGQPQRF. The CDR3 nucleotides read TGTACCAGCAGTTTGGCCGGGGGTGGACAGCCCCAGCGTTTT.

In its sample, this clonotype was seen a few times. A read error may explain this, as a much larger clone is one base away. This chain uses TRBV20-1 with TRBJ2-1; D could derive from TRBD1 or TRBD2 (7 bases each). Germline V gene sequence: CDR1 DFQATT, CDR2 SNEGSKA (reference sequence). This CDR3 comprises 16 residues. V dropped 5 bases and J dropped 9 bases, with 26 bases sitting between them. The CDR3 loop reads CSARSRTGSGIGEQFF. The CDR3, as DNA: TGCAGTGCTCGGAGCCGGACAGGAAGCGGGATAGGTGAGCAGTTCTTC.

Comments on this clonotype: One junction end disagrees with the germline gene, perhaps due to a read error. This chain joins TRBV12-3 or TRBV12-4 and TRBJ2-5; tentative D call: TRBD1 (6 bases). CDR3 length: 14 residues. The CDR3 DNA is TGTGCCAGCAAGAAACAGAGATCAGGGGAGACCCAGAGCTTC. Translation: CASKKQRSGETQSF.

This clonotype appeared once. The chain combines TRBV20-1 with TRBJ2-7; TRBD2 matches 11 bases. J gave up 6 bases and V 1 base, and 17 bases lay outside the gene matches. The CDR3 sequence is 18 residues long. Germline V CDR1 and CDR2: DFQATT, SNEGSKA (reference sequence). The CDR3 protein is CSARGLALAGASSFEQYF. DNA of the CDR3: TGCAGTGCTAGAGGATTGGCACTAGCGGGGGCGAGCTCATTCGAGCAGTACTTC.

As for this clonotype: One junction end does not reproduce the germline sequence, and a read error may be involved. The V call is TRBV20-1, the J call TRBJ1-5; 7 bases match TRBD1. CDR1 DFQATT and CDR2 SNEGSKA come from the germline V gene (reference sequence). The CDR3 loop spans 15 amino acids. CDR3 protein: CSARDQQGDGQPHHF. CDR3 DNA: TGCAGTGCTAGAGATCAGCAGGGGGATGGGCAGCCCCATCATTTT.

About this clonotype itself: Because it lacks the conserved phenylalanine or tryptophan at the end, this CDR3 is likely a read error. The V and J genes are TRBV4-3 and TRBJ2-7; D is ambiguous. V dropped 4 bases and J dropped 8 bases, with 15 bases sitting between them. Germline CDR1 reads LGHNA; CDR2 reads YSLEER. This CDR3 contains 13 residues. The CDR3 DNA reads TGCGCCAGCAGCCCCGTCCCTCATAACAAGCAGTACATC. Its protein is CASSPVPHNKQYI.

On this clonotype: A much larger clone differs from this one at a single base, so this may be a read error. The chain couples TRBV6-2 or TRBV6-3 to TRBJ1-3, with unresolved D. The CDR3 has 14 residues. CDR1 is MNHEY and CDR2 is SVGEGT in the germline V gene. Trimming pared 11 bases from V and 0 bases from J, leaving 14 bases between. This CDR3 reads CAARQVSSGNTIYF. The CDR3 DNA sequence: TGTGCCGCTCGGCAGGTCAGCTCTGGAAACACCATATATTTT.

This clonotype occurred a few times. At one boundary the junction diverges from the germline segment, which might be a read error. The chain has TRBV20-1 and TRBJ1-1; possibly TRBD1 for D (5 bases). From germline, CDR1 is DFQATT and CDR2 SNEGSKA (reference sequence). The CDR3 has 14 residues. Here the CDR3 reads CSAALGVLNTEALF. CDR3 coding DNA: TGCAGTGCTGCCCTAGGGGTGTTGAACACTGAAGCTTTGTTT.

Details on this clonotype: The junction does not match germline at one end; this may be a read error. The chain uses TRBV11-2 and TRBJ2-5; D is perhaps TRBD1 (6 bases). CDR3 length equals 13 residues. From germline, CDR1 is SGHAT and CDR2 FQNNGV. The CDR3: CAGNSPGEETQYF. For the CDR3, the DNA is TGTGCCGGCAACTCTCCAGGGGAAGAGACACAGTACTTC.

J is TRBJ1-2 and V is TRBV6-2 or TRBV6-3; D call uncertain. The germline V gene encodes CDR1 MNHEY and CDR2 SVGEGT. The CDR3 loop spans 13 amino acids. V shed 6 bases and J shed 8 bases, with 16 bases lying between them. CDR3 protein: CASSPIGVAGYTF. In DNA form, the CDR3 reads TGTGCCAGCAGCCCGATTGGGGTTGCCGGCTACACCTTC.

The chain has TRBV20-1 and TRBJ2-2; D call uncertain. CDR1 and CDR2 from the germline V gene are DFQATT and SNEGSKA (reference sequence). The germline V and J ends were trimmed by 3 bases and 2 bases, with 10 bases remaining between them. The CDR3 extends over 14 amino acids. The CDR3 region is CSARFSDNTGELFF. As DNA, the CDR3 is TGCAGTGCTAGGTTCTCCGATAACACCGGGGAGCTGTTTTTT.

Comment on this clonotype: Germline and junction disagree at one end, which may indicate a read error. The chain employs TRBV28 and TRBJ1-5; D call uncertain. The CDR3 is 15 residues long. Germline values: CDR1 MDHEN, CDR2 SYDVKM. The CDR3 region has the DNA TGTGCCAGCAGTTTAATGCGGAATAGCAATCAGCACCAGCATTTT. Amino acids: CASSLMRNSNQHQHF.

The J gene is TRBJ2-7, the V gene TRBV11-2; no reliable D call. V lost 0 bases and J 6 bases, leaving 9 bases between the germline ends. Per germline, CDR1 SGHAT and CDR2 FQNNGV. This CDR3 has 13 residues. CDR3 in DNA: TGTGCCAGCAGCTTAGAGTCAAACGGCGAGCAGTACTTC. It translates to CASSLESNGEQYF.

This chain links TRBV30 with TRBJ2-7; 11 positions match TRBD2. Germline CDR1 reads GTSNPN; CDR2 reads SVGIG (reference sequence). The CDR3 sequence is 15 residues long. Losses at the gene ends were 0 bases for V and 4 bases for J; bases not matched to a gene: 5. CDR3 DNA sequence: TGTGCCTGGAGTGTATCTGGGACTAGCGGATACGAGCAGTACTTC. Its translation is CAWSVSGTSGYEQYF.

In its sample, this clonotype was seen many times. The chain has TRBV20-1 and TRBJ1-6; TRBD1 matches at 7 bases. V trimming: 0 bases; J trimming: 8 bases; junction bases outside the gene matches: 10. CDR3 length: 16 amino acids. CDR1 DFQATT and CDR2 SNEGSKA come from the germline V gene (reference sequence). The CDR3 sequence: CSAREGYTGADSPLHF. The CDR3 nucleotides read TGCAGTGCTAGAGAGGGGTATACAGGGGCCGATTCACCCCTCCACTTT.

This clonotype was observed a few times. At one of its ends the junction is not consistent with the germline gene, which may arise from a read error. The CDR3 region has the DNA TGTGCCAGCACCTCAATGGGGACAGGGCGACCCTACAAGCAGTACTTC. This codes for CASTSMGTGRPYKQYF. The chain joins TRBV6-2 or TRBV6-3 to TRBJ2-7; 9 bases align to TRBD1. The CDR3 is 16 residues long. The V gene's germline CDR1 is MNHEY and CDR2 SVGEGT.

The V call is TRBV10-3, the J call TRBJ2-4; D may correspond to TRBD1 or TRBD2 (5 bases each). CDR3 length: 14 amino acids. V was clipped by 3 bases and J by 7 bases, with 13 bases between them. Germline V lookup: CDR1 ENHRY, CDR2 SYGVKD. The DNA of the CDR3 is TGTGCCATCAGTGACGGGGCCATTGGGAACATTCAGTACTTC. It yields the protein CAISDGAIGNIQYF.

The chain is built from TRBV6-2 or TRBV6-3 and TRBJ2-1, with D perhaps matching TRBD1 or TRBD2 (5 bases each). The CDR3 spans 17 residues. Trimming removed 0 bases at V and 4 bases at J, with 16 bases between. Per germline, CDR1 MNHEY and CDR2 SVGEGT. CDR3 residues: CASSYSPSRGVYNEQFF. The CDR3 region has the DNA TGTGCCAGCAGTTACTCACCCAGTAGGGGAGTTTACAATGAGCAGTTCTTC.